This is a list of T cell receptor beta chains from one sample in a study of blood T cell repertoires in COVID-19. Using immunoSEQ multiplex PCR, the repertoire was profiled, and TCRdb retains in-frame clones only, with some absent. Of around 84,000 clones listed, about 80% are singletons. The sequencing input was peripheral blood. All receptors come from a man aged 50-60 years with active or convalescent COVID-19. CDR3s include the opening cysteine and the closing phenylalanine or tryptophan. A D gene is named only where the DNA matches it firmly. Size is omitted from some rows. Given values are once, few, many or a class for expanded clones.

d_call	v_call	j_call	clone_size	cdr3_aa	cdr3_nt
.	TRBV19	TRBJ1-1	few	CASSITGRNTEAFF	TGTGCCAGTAGTATCACCGGGAGGAACACTGAAGCTTTCTTT
.	TRBV15	TRBJ1-4	few	CATSPRGRNEKLFF	TGTGCCACCAGCCCCCGGGGGAGAAATGAAAAACTGTTTTTT
TRBD1	TRBV4-1	TRBJ1-1	.	CASSPSQDRGSEAFF	TGCGCCAGCAGCCCCTCACAGGACAGGGGTTCTGAAGCTTTCTTT
TRBD1	TRBV6-5	TRBJ2-7	.	CASRPGTGDFYEQYF	TGTGCCAGCAGACCCGGGACAGGGGATTTCTACGAGCAGTACTTC
TRBD1	TRBV18	TRBJ1-6	many	CASSPLPGQGAQSPLHF	TGTGCCAGCTCACCGTTACCGGGACAGGGGGCACAGTCACCCCTCCACTTT
TRBD1	TRBV10-3	TRBJ2-7	.	CAIRRTGVEQYF	TGTGCCATCAGAAGGACAGGGGTTGAGCAGTACTTC
.	TRBV12-5	TRBJ1-1	.	CASGPPGGGGTTEAFF	TGTGCTAGTGGTCCGCCGGGGGGTGGAGGGACCACTGAAGCTTTCTTT
TRBD2	TRBV24-1	TRBJ2-3	.	CATSAGRGSSADTQYF	TGTGCCACCAGTGCGGGGCGGGGGAGCTCTGCAGATACGCAGTATTTT
.	TRBV5-1	TRBJ1-6	.	CASSLAGGYSDSPLHF	TGCGCCAGCAGCTTGGCGGGGGGCTATTCTGATTCACCCCTCCACTTT
TRBD1	TRBV23-1	TRBJ1-2	once	CASSPPVQGAQYVGYTF	TGCGCCAGCAGCCCCCCTGTCCAGGGGGCGCAGTATGTTGGCTACACCTTC
TRBD2	TRBV7-3	TRBJ2-1	.	CASSLRIAGYNEQFF	TGTGCCAGCAGCTTAAGGATAGCGGGGTACAATGAGCAGTTCTTC
.	TRBV2	TRBJ2-5	.	CASSVSPFQETQYF	TGTGCCAGCAGTGTCTCCCCTTTTCAAGAGACCCAGTACTTC
TRBD1	TRBV5-1	TRBJ2-5	.	CASSWDSDTPQETQYF	TGCGCCAGCAGCTGGGACAGCGATACACCTCAAGAGACCCAGTACTTC
.	TRBV6-4	TRBJ1-1	medium-sized	CASSDSANTEAFF	TGTGCCAGCAGTGACTCGGCAAACACTGAAGCTTTCTTT
.	TRBV5-1	TRBJ2-1	.	CASSLVVGQKRNEQFF	TGCGCCAGCAGCTTAGTTGTGGGGCAGAAGAGGAATGAGCAGTTCTTC
.	TRBV7-7	TRBJ1-4	.	CASSSGYNEKLFF	TGTGCTAGCAGCTCGGGTTACAATGAAAAACTGTTTTTT
TRBD1	TRBV19	TRBJ1-5	.	CASGQGSNQPQHF	TGTGCCAGCGGACAGGGCAGCAATCAGCCCCAGCATTTT
.	TRBV9	TRBJ2-7	once	CASSGGDRRYEQYF	TGTGCCAGCAGCGGGGGGGACAGACGCTACGAGCAGTACTTC
TRBD1	TRBV10-2	TRBJ2-7	.	CATSPGTGVTYEQYF	TGCGCCACCTCTCCCGGGACAGGGGTGACCTACGAGCAGTACTTC
.	TRBV19	TRBJ2-5	.	CASSMVSGWETQYF	TGTGCCAGTAGTATGGTTTCGGGTTGGGAGACCCAGTACTTC
TRBD1	TRBV18	TRBJ1-5	.	CASSPSGTGGRSNQPQHF	TGTGCCAGCTCACCCTCCGGGACAGGGGGCAGAAGCAATCAGCCCCAGCATTTT
.	TRBV29-1	TRBJ2-3	few	CSVEDQGFRLSRTDTQYF	TGCAGCGTTGAAGATCAGGGGTTTAGGCTAAGCAGAACCGATACGCAGTATTTT
TRBD1	TRBV4-3	TRBJ2-3	.	CASSQDGTGYTDTQYF	TGCGCCAGCAGCCAAGACGGGACAGGGTATACAGATACGCAGTATTTT
TRBD2	TRBV2	TRBJ2-4	.	CASSSGLAVPKNIQYF	TGTGCCAGCAGCAGCGGACTAGCGGTGCCCAAAAACATTCAGTACTTC
.	TRBV7-3	TRBJ1-5	.	CASSSPAAQHF	TGTGCCAGCAGTTCACCAGCGGCCCAGCATTTT
TRBD1	TRBV5-4	TRBJ1-2	.	CASSVDGQGGTGYTF	TGTGCCAGCAGCGTTGACGGACAGGGGGGGACTGGCTACACCTTC
TRBD2	TRBV27	TRBJ2-1	.	CASSPTGTSPNEQFF	TGTGCCAGCAGTCCCACCGGGACTAGCCCCAATGAGCAGTTCTTC
TRBD1	TRBV19	TRBJ2-5	.	CASRRRTGGKETQYF	TGTGCCAGTAGGCGAAGGACAGGGGGCAAGGAGACCCAGTACTTC
.	TRBV5-6	TRBJ2-2	few	CASSLRYRQGTGELFF	TGTGCCAGCAGCTTAAGGTACCGGCAGGGGACCGGGGAGCTGTTTTTT
TRBD2	TRBV5-1	TRBJ2-1	.	CASSFTELAGSSYNEQFF	TGCGCCAGCAGCTTTACCGAACTAGCGGGGAGCTCCTACAATGAGCAGTTCTTC
TRBD1	TRBV25-1	TRBJ1-5	.	CASSGHGTGGNQPQHF	TGTGCCAGCAGTGGACACGGGACAGGGGGCAATCAGCCCCAGCATTTT
.	TRBV21-1	TRBJ1-1	once	CASSNLVRGKIPFGEAFF	TGTGCCAGCAGCAACCTGGTAAGGGGTAAAATCCCCTTTGGGGAAGCTTTCTTT
.	TRBV10-3	TRBJ1-5	.	CAIRSPGGNQPQHF	TGTGCCATCAGATCCCCGGGGGGCAATCAGCCCCAGCATTTT
.	TRBV7-9	TRBJ1-6	.	CASSLESRRNSPLHF	TGTGCCAGCAGCTTAGAATCACGGAGGAATTCACCCCTCCACTTT
TRBD1	TRBV5-8	TRBJ1-5	.	CASSRGQGAGNQPQHF	TGTGCCAGCAGCCGGGGACAGGGGGCTGGAAATCAGCCCCAGCATTTT
.	TRBV5-1	TRBJ1-1	.	CASSLPSREAFF	TGCGCCAGCAGCTTACCCTCCCGGGAAGCTTTCTTT
.	TRBV6-2/TRBV6-3	TRBJ1-5	.	CASSPSEGTNQPQHF	TGTGCCAGCAGCCCTAGCGAGGGAACTAATCAGCCCCAGCATTTT
.	TRBV19	TRBJ1-1	.	CASNQGRDTEAFF	TGTGCCAGTAATCAGGGGAGGGACACTGAAGCTTTCTTT
.	TRBV13	TRBJ2-1	.	CASSLTGPNEQFF	TGTGCCAGCAGCTTGACAGGACCCAATGAGCAGTTCTTC
TRBD2	TRBV7-3	TRBJ2-5	once	CASSFSGGQETQYF	TGTGCCAGCAGCTTTAGCGGGGGACAAGAGACCCAGTACTTC
.	TRBV19	TRBJ2-2	.	CASSIEFVGKGRTGELFF	TGTGCCAGTAGTATTGAGTTTGTGGGGAAGGGGCGCACCGGGGAGCTGTTTTTT
TRBD1	TRBV5-4	TRBJ1-4	few	CASSPDRGTNEKLFF	TGTGCCAGCAGCCCCGACAGGGGAACTAATGAAAAACTGTTTTTT
TRBD2	TRBV9	TRBJ2-5	.	CASSLTSGGLETQYF	TGTGCCAGCAGCTTGACTAGCGGGGGGCTTGAGACCCAGTACTTC
TRBD1	TRBV30	TRBJ2-3	.	CAWSTMWTGSTDTQYF	TGTGCCTGGAGTACTATGTGGACAGGGAGCACAGATACGCAGTATTTT
TRBD1	TRBV6-5	TRBJ2-7	.	CASSQQGGVNYEQYF	TGTGCCAGCAGTCAACAGGGGGGAGTTAACTACGAGCAGTACTTC
.	TRBV2	TRBJ1-6	.	CASSEPLYSPLHF	TGTGCCAGCAGTGAACCCTTATATTCACCCCTCCACTTT
.	TRBV4-1	TRBJ1-2	.	CASSQDLARSYGYTF	TGCGCCAGCAGCCAAGATCTAGCCAGAAGCTATGGCTACACCTTC
.	TRBV9	TRBJ2-7	.	CASSDGSQTYEQYF	TGTGCCAGCAGCGACGGGAGCCAGACCTACGAGCAGTACTTC
.	TRBV7-3	TRBJ1-1	.	CASSVRGDRSEKAFF	TGTGCCAGCAGCGTCCGGGGCGACAGGTCGGAGAAAGCTTTCTTT
.	TRBV5-1	TRBJ1-6	.	CASSDNNSPLHF	TGCGCCAGCAGCGACAATAATTCACCCCTCCACTTT
.	TRBV5-1	TRBJ1-6	.	CASRPGSSKGPLHF	TGCGCCAGCAGGCCAGGGTCCTCCAAGGGACCCCTCCACTTT
TRBD1	TRBV6-1	TRBJ2-7	.	CASSSGTGTYEQYF	TGTGCCAGCAGTTCCGGGACAGGGACCTACGAGCAGTACTTC
.	TRBV5-1	TRBJ2-7	few	CASSLLSGAYEQYF	TGCGCCAGCAGCTTGTTGTCGGGTGCCTACGAGCAGTACTTC
.	TRBV4-3	TRBJ1-4	.	CASSQEGQANEKLFF	TGCGCCAGCAGCCAAGAGGGGCAGGCTAATGAAAAACTGTTTTTT
.	TRBV18	TRBJ2-7	.	CASSPGSQDYEQYF	TGTGCCAGCTCACCAGGCTCGCAAGACTACGAGCAGTACTTC
.	TRBV12-5	TRBJ2-1	.	CASGLVRSGLGENEQFF	TGTGCTAGTGGTTTGGTACGATCGGGACTGGGGGAGAATGAGCAGTTCTTC